There are a few counts of the clone carrying this T cell receptor (beta chain). Its specificity is unknown. TCRdb passed the 5' RACE reads through MiXCR, listing each CDR3 protein once. The sample carries some 71,000 distinct CDR3 sequences, around 10% recorded once. This entry belongs to a study of early T cells in non-severe SARS-CoV-2 infection. CDR1 MGHRA and CDR2 YSYEKL come from the germline V gene. The CDR3 is made up of 16 amino acids. Trimming left V 0 bases short and J 5 bases short, with 17 bases between. Findings and limits, study-wide: Comparison of clonotypes with VDJdb favored anti-spike CD8 responses while missing private and CD4 specificities.

The genes are TRBV4-1 and TRBJ2-7; D ambiguous. Material: whole blood, obtained at baseline. This receptor was taken from an adult who was a healthcare worker with PCR-confirmed SARS-CoV-2 infection or an uninfected control (not recorded which). The CDR3 protein is CASSQDIGLEGDEQYF. CDR3 nucleotides: TGCGCCAGCAGCCAAGATATAGGTCTCGAAGGCGACGAGCAGTACTTC.